These 7 T cell receptor beta chains share one sample of origin, sequenced in a study of T cells in Graves' hyperthyroidism and ophthalmopathy (dated by TCRdb to about 2019). Receptor amplification or capture employed multiplex PCR. Sequencing was carried out with an Illumina HiSeq 2000. TCR beta CDR3 regions were amplified from RNA transcripts. The first round of RT-PCR for the TCR CDR3 was performed with the HTBI primer set and the Qiagen OneStep RT-PCR kit. The public reads were run again by TCRdb, first through fastp at Q25 and then through MiXCR, and only productive beta chains were kept. Each CDR3 protein gets just one entry, which takes the most common genes and DNA from the rows behind it. Recorded for this sample are around 480,000 distinct CDR3 sequences; around 15% of them occurred a single time. The ten largest clonotypes hold less than 20% of the sample. Sequencing was done on a sample of blood. All receptors come from a woman aged 18 to 35 with Graves' hyperthyroidism.

A single count supports this clonotype. The rearrangement joins TRBV4-2 to TRBJ2-6; D unclear. There are 16 residues in the CDR3. The germline V gene encodes CDR1 LGHNA and CDR2 YNFKEQ. V lost 5 bases and J lost 1, with 12 bases in between. The CDR3 here is CASSSFMQSGANVLTF. CDR3 sequence (DNA): TGTGCCAGCAGCTCCTTTATGCAGTCTGGGGCCAACGTCCTGACTTTC.

This clonotype was counted many times. V is TRBV11-3 and J is TRBJ2-3, with 12 bases matching TRBD2. CDR1 and CDR2 (germline): SGHNT, YENEEA. Unmatched junction bases numbered 16, after V lost 5 bases and J lost 1 base. CDR3 length: 20 amino acids. The CDR3 here is CASSPRRLAGVATGTDTQYF. For the CDR3, the DNA is TGTGCCAGCAGCCCTAGGAGACTAGCGGGAGTCGCTACGGGCACAGATACGCAGTATTTT.

This clonotype was recorded at least ten times. The chain joins TRBV2 to TRBJ2-6, with D hard to call. V was cut by 4 bases and J by 2 bases, with 6 bases left in between. CDR1 and CDR2 (germline): SNHLY, FYNNEI. CDR3 length equals 14 residues. CDR3 nucleotides: TGTGCCAGCAGTGGTAAGGCTGGGGCCAACGTCCTGACTTTC. Translation: CASSGKAGANVLTF. The full variable domain, rest sourced from reference TRBV2 and TRBJ2-6, is EPEVTQTPSHQVTQMGQEVILRCVPISNHLYFYWYRQILGQKVEFLVSFYNNEISEKSEIFDDQFSVERPDGSNFTLKIRSTKLEDSAMYFCASSGKAGANVLTFGAGSRLTVL.

The table lists this clonotype with many counts. The rearrangement uses TRBV30 and TRBJ1-2; TRBD1 aligns across 8 bases. This CDR3 is built from 13 residues. Per the germline V gene, CDR1 is GTSNPN and CDR2 is SVGIG (reference sequence). The V and J ends lost 3 bases and 8 bases, in that order; junction bases with no gene match: 8. This chain's CDR3 is CAWSQGRGLGYTF. CDR3 DNA: TGTGCCTGGAGCCAAGGCAGGGGGCTAGGCTACACCTTC. The full variable domain, in which reference TRBV30 and TRBJ1-2 provide the parts outside the CDR3, is SQTIHQWPATLVQPVGSPLSLECTVEGTSNPNLYWYRQAAGRGLQLLFYSVGIGQISSEVPQNLSASRPQDRQFILSSKKLLLSDSGFYLCAWSQGRGLGYTFGSGTRLTVV.

This clonotype was counted between two and nine times. This sequence joins TRBV6-1 and TRBJ2-3; no clear D. CDR1 MNHNS and CDR2 SASEGT come from the germline V gene. V was trimmed by 4 bases and J by 4 bases, leaving 9 bases between them. The CDR3 is 13 amino acids. The CDR3 here is CASSVWGSDTQYF. CDR3 DNA sequence: TGTGCCAGCAGTGTTTGGGGATCAGATACGCAGTATTTT.

This clonotype was observed many times. This chain joins TRBV9 and TRBJ1-6; D remains unclear. The CDR3 extends over 12 amino acids. Per the germline V gene, CDR1 is SGDLS and CDR2 is YYNGEE. Trimming left V 4 bases short and J 9 bases short, with 8 bases between. CDR3 coding DNA: TGTGCCAGCAGCTCCACAGCTTCACCCCTCCACTTT. Translation: CASSSTASPLHF.

The V and J genes are TRBV4-1 and TRBJ2-1; D possibly matches TRBD1 or TRBD2 (5 bases each). The V and J ends lost 1 base and 7 bases respectively, with 14 bases between them. This CDR3 spans 15 amino acids. Germline CDR1 and CDR2: MGHRA and YSYEKL. The CDR3 is CASSQVMSGRNEQFF. The DNA of the CDR3 is TGCGCCAGCAGCCAAGTTATGTCGGGACGGAATGAGCAGTTCTTC.